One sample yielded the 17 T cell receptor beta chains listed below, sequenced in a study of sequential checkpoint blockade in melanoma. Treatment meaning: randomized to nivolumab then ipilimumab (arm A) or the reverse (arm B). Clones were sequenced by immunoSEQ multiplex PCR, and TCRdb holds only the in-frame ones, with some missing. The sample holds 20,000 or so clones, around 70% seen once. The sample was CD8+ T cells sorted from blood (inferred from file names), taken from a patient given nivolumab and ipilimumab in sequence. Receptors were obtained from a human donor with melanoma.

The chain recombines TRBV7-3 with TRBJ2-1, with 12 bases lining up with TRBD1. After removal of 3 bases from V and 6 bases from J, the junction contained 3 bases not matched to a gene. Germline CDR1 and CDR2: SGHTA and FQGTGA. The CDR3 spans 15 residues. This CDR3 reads CASSFLGQGANEQFF. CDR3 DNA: TGTGCCAGCAGCTTTTTGGGACAGGGGGCCAATGAGCAGTTCTTC.

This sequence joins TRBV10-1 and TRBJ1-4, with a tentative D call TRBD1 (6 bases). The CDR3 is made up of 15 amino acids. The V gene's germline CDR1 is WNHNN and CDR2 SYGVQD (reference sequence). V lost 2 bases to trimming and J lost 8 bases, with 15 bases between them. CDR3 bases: TGCGCCAGCAGTGAGATGCGGGGGCGGCAAGAAAAACTGTTTTTT. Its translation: CASSEMRGRQEKLFF.

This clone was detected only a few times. The CDR3 DNA reads TGTGCCAGCAGTTACGACGGGGGTCAGCCCCAGCATTTT. Its protein product is CASSYDGGQPQHF. This chain joins TRBV6-6 and TRBJ1-5, with D perhaps TRBD1 (5 bases). The CDR3 totals 13 residues. V was trimmed by 2 bases and J by 6 bases, leaving 8 bases between them. Germline loops: CDR1 MNHNY, CDR2 SVGAGI (reference sequence).

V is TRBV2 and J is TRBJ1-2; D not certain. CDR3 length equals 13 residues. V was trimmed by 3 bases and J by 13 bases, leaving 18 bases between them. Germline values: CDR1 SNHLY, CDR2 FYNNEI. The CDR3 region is CASSDGSQPIVTF. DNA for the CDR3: TGTGCCAGCAGTGATGGGAGCCAGCCCATCGTCACCTTC.

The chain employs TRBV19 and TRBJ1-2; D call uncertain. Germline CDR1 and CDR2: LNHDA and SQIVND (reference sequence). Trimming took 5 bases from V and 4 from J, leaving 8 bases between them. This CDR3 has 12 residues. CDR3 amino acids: CASSYRLYGYTF. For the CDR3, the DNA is TGTGCCAGTAGTTACCGACTCTATGGCTACACCTTC.

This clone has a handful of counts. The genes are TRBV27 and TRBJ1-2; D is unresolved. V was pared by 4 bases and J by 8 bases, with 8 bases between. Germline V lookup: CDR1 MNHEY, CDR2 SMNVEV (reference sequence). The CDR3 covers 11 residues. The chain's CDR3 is CASSSGFGYTF. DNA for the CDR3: TGTGCCAGCAGTTCGGGATTCGGCTACACCTTC.

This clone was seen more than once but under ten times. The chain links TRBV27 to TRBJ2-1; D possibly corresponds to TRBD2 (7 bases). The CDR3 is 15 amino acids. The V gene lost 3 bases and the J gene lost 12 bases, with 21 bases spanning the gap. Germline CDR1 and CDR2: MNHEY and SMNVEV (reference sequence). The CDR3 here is CASSLWGGAYSGQFF. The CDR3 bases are TGTGCCAGCAGTTTGTGGGGGGGGGCATACTCTGGGCAGTTCTTC.

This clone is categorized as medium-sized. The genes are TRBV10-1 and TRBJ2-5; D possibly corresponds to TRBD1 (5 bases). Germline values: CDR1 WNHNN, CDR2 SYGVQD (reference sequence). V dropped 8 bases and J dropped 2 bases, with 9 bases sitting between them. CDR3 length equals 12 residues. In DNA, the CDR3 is TGCGCCAGCGATAGACAGCAAGAGACCCAGTACTTC. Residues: CASDRQQETQYF.

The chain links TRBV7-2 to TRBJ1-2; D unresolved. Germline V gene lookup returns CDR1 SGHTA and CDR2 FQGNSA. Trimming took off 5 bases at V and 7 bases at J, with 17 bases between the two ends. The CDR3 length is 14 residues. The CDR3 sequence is CASSPLPPQAGYTF. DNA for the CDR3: TGTGCCAGCAGCCCCCTCCCCCCTCAGGCTGGCTACACCTTC.

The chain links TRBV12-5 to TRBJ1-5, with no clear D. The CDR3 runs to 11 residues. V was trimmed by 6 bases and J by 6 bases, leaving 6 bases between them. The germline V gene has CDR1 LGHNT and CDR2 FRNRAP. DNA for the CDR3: TGTGCTAGTGGCCCGAGTCAGCCCCAGCATTTT. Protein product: CASGPSQPQHF.

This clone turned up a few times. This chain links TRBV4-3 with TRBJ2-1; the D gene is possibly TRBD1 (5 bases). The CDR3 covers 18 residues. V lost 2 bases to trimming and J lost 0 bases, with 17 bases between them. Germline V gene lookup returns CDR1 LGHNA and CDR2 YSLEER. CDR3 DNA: TGCGCCAGCAGCCAATCGAAAAGGGGCGTTAGCTCCTACAATGAGCAGTTCTTC. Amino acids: CASSQSKRGVSSYNEQFF.

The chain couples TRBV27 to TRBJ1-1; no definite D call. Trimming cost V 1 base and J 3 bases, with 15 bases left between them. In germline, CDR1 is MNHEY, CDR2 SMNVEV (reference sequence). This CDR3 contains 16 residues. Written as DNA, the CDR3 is TGTGCCAGCAGTTTATTTTATCTAGCCTCGGACACTGAAGCTTTCTTT. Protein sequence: CASSLFYLASDTEAFF.

The CDR3 is CASSSEGTGSTNEKLFF. Here the CDR3 DNA reads TGCGCCAGCAGCTCGGAGGGGACAGGGTCAACTAATGAAAAACTGTTTTTT. The V call is TRBV5-1, the J call TRBJ1-4, with 9 bases aligning to TRBD1. The CDR3 extends over 17 amino acids. V lost 3 bases to trimming and J lost 0 bases; unmatched junction nucleotides: 6. Germline lookup yields CDR1 SGHRS and CDR2 YFSETQ.

CDR3: CASKEGTGEHGYTF. The CDR3 bases are TGTGCCAGCAAAGAGGGAACAGGGGAGCATGGCTACACCTTC. The chain carries TRBV2 and TRBJ1-2; 7 positions agree with TRBD1. V shed 7 bases and J 6 bases; nucleotides not matched to a gene: 11. Germline CDR1 reads SNHLY; CDR2 reads FYNNEI. The CDR3 has 14 residues.

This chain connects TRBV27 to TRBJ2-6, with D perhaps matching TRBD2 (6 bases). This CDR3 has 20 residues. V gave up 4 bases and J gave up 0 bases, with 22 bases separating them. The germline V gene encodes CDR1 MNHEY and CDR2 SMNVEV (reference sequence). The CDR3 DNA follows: TGTGCCAGCAGTTCCGACTTCGGGGGTAGCTGGGGCTCTGGGGCCAACGTCCTGACTTTC. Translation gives CASSSDFGGSWGSGANVLTF.

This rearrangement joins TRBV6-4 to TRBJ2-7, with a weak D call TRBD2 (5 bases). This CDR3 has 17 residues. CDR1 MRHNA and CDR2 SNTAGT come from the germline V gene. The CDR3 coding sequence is TGTCCCAGCGTCCCCCGCCGCACTACACGGGGTTTGTACGAGCAGTACGTC. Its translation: CPSVPRRTTRGLYEQYV.

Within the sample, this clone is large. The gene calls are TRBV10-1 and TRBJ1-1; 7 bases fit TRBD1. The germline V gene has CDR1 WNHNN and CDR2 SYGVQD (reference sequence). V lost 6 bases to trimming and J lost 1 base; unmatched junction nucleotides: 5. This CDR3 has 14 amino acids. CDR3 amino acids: CASSGTEGNTEAFF. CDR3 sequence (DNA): TGCGCCAGCAGCGGGACAGAGGGGAACACTGAAGCTTTCTTT.